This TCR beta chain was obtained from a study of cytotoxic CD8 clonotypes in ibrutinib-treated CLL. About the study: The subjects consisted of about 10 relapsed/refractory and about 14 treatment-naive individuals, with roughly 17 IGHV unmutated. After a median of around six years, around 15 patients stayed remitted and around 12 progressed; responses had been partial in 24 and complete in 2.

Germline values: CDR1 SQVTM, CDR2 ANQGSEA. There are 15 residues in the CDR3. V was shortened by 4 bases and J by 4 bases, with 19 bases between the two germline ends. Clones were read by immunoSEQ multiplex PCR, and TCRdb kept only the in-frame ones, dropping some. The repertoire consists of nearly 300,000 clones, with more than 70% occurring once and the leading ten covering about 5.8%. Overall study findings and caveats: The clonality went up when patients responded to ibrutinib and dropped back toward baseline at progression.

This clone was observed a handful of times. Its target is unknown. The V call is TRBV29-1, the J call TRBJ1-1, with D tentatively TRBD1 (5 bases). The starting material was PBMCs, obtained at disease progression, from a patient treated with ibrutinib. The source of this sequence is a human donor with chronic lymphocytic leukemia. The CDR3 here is CSVVGEGLTSTEAFF. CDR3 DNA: TGCAGCGTTGTAGGGGAGGGGCTCACGAGCACTGAAGCTTTCTTT.